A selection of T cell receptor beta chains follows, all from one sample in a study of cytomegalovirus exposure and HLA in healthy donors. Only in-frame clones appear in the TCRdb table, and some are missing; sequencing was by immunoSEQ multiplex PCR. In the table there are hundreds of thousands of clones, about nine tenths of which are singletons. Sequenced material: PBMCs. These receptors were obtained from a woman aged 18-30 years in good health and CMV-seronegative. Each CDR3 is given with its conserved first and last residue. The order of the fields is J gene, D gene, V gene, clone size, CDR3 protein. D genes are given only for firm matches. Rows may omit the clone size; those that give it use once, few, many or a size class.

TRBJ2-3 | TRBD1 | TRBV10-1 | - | CASRSGTGVTDTQYF
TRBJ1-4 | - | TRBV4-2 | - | CASSQDPTGFEKLFF
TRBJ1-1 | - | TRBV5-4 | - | CASSGGGTEAFF
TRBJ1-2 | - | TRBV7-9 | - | CASIPPGVDYGYTF
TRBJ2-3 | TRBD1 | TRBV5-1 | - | CASSRGQDRTDTQYF
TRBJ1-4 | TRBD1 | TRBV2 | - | CASRVGQGRGKLFF
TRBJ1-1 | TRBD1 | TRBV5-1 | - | CASSMGQTNTEAFF
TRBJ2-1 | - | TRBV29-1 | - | CSVSPQGAAYNEQFF
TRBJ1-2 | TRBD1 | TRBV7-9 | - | CASSLENEDRGSYGYTF
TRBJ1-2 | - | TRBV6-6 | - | CASSSTAVGGYTF
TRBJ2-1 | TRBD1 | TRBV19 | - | CASSLGQGHNEQFF
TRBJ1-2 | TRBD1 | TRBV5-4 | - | CASSSPGTGGEGYGYTF
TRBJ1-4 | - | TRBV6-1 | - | CASSDYRVGTEKLFF
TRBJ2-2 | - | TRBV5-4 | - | CASSQARVPGELFF
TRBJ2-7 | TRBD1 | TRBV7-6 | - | CASSLVNIGTGNSYEQYF
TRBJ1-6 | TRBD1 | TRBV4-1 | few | CASSTGQGANSPLHF
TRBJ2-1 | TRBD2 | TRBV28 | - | CASSFRASGRLDEQFF
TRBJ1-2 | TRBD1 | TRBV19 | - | CASSEEGALDGYTF
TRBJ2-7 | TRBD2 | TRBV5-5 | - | CASSLAGGYLYEQYF
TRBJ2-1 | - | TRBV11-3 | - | CASSLGRHNEQFF
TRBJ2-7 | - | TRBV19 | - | CASSIHNTDEQYF
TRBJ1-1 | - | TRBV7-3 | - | CASSFSPITGSIEAFF
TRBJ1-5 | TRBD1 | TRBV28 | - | CASSLRAGGSNQPQHF
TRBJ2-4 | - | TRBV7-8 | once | CASRAGLSGNIQYF
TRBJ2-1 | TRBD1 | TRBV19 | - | CASSYLGTGADEQFF
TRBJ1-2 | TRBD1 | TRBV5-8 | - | CASSLAWPEDRAHGYTF
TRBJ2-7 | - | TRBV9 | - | CASSGGTGRNTYEQYF
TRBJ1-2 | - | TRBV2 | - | CASRLRGNYGYTF
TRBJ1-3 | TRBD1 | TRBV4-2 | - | CASSTGQYRNTIYF
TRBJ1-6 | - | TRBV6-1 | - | CASSERLTGSSYNSPLHF